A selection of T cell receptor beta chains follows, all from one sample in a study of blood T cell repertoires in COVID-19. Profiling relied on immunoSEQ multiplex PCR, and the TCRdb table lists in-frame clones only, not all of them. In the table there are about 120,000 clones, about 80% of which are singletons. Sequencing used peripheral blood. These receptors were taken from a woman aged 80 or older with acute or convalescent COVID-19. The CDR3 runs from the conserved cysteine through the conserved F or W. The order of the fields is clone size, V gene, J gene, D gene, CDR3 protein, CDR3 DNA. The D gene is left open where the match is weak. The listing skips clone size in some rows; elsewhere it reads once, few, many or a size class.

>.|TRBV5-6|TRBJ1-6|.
CASSLVPSSYNSPLHF
TGTGCCAGCAGCTTGGTTCCGAGCTCCTATAATTCACCCCTCCACTTT
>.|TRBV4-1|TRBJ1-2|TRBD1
CASSLRTGENYGYTF
TGCGCCAGCAGCCTCCGGACAGGGGAAAACTATGGCTACACCTTC
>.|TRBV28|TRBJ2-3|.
CASSINTDTQYF
TGTGCCAGCAGTATAAACACAGATACGCAGTATTTT
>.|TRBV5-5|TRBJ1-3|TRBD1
CASSLPTGGPSSGNTIYF
TGTGCCAGCAGCTTGCCTACAGGGGGGCCTTCATCTGGAAACACCATATATTTT
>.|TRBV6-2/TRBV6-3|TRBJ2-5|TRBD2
CASSYSLAGVETQYF
TGTGCCAGCAGTTACTCACTAGCGGGAGTCGAGACCCAGTACTTC
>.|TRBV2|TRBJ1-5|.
CASSPTGGWGQPQHF
TGTGCCAGCAGCCCCACCGGGGGGTGGGGTCAGCCCCAGCATTTT
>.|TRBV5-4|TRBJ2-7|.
CASTRTGVGNYEQYF
TGTGCCAGCACCAGAACGGGGGTTGGTAACTACGAGCAGTACTTC
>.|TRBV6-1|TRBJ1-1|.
CASSEAGRREAFF
TGTGCCAGCAGTGAAGCCGGCCGGAGGGAAGCTTTCTTT
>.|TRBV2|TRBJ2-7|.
CASNSDLDRNPYEQYF
TGTGCCAGCAATAGTGACCTGGACAGAAATCCCTACGAGCAGTACTTC
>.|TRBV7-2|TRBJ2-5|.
CASSVTYQETQYF
TGTGCCAGCAGCGTTACTTACCAAGAGACCCAGTACTTC
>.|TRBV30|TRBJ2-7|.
CAWSVPGVYEQYF
TGTGCCTGGAGTGTACCAGGGGTCTACGAGCAGTACTTC
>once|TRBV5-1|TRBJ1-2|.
CASSAQESNGYTF
TGCGCCAGCAGCGCCCAGGAATCTAATGGCTACACCTTC
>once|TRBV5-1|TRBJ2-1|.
CASSWGTTEQFF
TGCGCCAGCAGCTGGGGGACAACTGAGCAGTTCTTC
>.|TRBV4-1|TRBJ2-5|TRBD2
CASSQDPGGIGTQYF
TGCGCCAGCAGCCAAGATCCGGGAGGGATCGGGACCCAGTACTTC
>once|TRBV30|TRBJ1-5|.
CAWSLGLSNQPQHF
TGTGCCTGGAGTTTGGGGCTAAGCAATCAGCCCCAGCATTTT
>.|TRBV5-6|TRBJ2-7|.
CASSAATGFSEQYF
TGTGCCAGCAGCGCAGCGACAGGATTTTCCGAGCAGTACTTC
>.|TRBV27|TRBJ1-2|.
CASSRLRGGEPNYGYTF
TGTGCCAGCAGCCGTCTAAGGGGGGGGGAACCTAACTATGGCTACACCTTC
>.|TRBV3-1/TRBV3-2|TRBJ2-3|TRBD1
CASSRDRNTDTQYF
TGTGCCAGCAGTAGGGACAGGAATACAGATACGCAGTATTTT
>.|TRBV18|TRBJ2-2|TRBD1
CASSPATGDTGELFF
TGTGCCAGCTCACCCGCGACAGGGGACACCGGGGAGCTGTTTTTT
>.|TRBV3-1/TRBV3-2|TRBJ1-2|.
CASSQDYGGGYTF
TGTGCCAGCAGCCAAGATTATGGGGGCGGCTACACCTTC
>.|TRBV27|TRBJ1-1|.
CASSSPLRSTEAFF
TGTGCCAGCAGTTCCCCACTAAGGAGCACTGAAGCTTTCTTT
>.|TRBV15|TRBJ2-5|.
CATSGGLGSEGETQYF
TGTGCCACCAGCGGTGGGTTGGGGTCGGAGGGAGAGACCCAGTACTTC
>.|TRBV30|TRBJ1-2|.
CAWSVLGNIYGYTF
TGTGCCTGGAGTGTACTAGGGAACATCTATGGCTACACCTTC
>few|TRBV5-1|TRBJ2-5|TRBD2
CASSLAGDGETQYF
TGCGCCAGCAGTTTAGCGGGGGACGGTGAGACCCAGTACTTC
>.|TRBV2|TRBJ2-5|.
CASSPTGDQETQYF
TGTGCCAGCAGTCCTACAGGAGACCAAGAGACCCAGTACTTC
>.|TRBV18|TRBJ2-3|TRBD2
CASSPGLVTGSTDTQYF
TGTGCCAGCTCACCGGGACTAGTTACGGGTAGCACAGATACGCAGTATTTT
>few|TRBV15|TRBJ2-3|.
CATSRENRRTDTQYF
TGTGCCACCAGCAGAGAGAACAGACGCACAGATACGCAGTATTTT
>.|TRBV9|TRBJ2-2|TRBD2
CASSPRTRGLSNTGELFF
TGTGCCAGCAGCCCCCGTACGCGGGGACTATCGAACACCGGGGAGCTGTTTTTT
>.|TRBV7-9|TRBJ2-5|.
CASSPGSRETQYF
TGTGCCAGCAGCCCAGGGTCCCGTGAGACCCAGTACTTC
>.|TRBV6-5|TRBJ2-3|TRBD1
CASSSMTGSGTQYF
TGTGCCAGCAGTTCAATGACAGGGAGCGGTACGCAGTATTTT
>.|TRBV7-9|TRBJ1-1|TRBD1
CASSLGPLNRGEAFF
TGTGCCAGCAGCTTAGGCCCCTTAAACAGGGGTGAAGCTTTCTTT
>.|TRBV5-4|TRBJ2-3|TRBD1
CASSLWTGGLITDTQYF
TGTGCCAGCAGCTTGTGGACAGGGGGTCTAATTACAGATACGCAGTATTTT
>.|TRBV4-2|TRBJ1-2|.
CASSQGTGGTTVNYGYTF
TGTGCCAGCAGCCAAGGAACGGGGGGTACGACCGTTAACTATGGCTACACCTTC
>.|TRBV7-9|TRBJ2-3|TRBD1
CASSSKTGTDTQYF
TGTGCCAGCAGCTCCAAGACAGGGACAGATACGCAGTATTTT
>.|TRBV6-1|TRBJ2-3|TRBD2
CANSEVEGKRDPQYF
TGTGCCAACAGTGAAGTGGAGGGAAAGCGGGACCCGCAGTATTTT
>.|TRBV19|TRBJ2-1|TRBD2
CASSNRGGYNEQFF
TGTGCCAGTAGTAATCGGGGGGGATACAATGAGCAGTTCTTC
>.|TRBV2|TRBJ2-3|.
CASTSGSTDTQYF
TGTGCCAGCACCAGCGGGAGCACAGATACGCAGTATTTT
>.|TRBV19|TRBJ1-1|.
CASSSLGGGSTEAFF
TGTGCCAGTAGTTCACTCGGCGGGGGAAGCACTGAAGCTTTCTTT
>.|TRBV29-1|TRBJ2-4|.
CSVRDPPGEMDIQYF
TGCAGCGTAAGGGACCCGCCGGGGGAAATGGACATTCAGTACTTC
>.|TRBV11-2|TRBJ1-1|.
CASSLYSLNTEAFF
TGTGCCAGCAGCTTATACAGTTTGAACACTGAAGCTTTCTTT
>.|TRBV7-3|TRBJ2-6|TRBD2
CASSLSPGGASGANVLTF
TGTGCCAGCAGCTTAAGCCCGGGGGGGGCCTCTGGGGCCAACGTCCTGACTTTC
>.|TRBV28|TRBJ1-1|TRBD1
CASSLTGGRSEAFF
TGTGCCAGCAGTCTAACAGGGGGGCGGTCTGAAGCTTTCTTT
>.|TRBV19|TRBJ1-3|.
CASSIDREFGNTIYF
TGTGCCAGTAGTATAGATCGGGAGTTTGGAAACACCATATATTTT
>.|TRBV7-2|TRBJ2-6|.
CASSSQLDSGANVLTF
TGTGCCAGCAGCTCACAGTTAGACTCTGGGGCCAACGTCCTGACTTTC
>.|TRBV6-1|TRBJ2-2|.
CASSDRDTGELFF
TGTGCCAGCAGTGATCGCGACACCGGGGAGCTGTTTTTT
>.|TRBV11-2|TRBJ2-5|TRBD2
CASSLLRGGSVETQYF
TGTGCCAGCAGCTTACTGCGGGGGGGGTCCGTGGAGACCCAGTACTTC